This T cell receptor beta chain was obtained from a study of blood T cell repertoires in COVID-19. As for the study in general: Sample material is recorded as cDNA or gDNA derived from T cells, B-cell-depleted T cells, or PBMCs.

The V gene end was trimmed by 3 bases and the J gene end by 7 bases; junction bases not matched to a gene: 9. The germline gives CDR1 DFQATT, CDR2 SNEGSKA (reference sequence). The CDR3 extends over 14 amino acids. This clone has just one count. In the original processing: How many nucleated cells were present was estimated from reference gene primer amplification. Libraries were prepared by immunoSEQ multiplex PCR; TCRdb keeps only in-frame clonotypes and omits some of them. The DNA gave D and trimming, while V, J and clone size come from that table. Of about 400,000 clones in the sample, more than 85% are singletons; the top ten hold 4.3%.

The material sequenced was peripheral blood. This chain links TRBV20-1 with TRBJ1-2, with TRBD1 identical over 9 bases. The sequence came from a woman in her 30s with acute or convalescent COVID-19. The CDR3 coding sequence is TGCAGTGCTAGTTATCGACAGGGGGTGAGTGGCTACACCTTC. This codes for CSASYRQGVSGYTF.